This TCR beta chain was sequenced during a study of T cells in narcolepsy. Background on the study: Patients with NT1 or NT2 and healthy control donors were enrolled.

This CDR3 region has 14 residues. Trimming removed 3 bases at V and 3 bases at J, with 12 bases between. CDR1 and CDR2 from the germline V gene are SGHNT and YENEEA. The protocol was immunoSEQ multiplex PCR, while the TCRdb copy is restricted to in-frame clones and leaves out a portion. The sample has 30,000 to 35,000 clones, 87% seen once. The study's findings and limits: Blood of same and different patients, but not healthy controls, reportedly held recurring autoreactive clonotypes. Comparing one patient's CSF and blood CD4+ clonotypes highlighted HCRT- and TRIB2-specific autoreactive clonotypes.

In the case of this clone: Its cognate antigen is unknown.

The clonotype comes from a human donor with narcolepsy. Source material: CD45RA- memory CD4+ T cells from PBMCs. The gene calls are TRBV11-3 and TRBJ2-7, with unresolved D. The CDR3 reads CASSFVGGGYEQYF. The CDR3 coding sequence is TGTGCCAGCAGCTTTGTGGGCGGCGGCTACGAGCAGTACTTC.